These 22 T cell receptor beta chains share one sample of origin, sequenced in a study of CD8 T cells in ankylosing spondylitis. Study-level results: A TCR beta motif of roughly 8 highly homologous variants appeared characteristic of ankylosing spondylitis blood.

No antigen has been assigned to these receptors. TCRdb analysed the 5' RACE reads with MiXCR anew, one entry per CDR3 protein. This sample has 450,000 to 550,000 distinct CDR3 sequences, with about 5.2% found just once. The specimen sequenced was blood, either unsorted or a sorted T cell fraction (not recorded which). The receptors come from a male donor with ankylosing spondylitis.

This clonotype appeared many times. The gene calls are TRBV27 and TRBJ1-6; D gene uncertain. Germline CDR1 is MNHEY and CDR2 is SMNVEV (reference sequence). V was pared by 6 bases and J by 13 bases, with 16 bases between. This CDR3 has 13 amino acids. CDR3 DNA sequence: TGTGCCAGCAGCCGAAGGTCACACAACCCCCTCCACTTT. Its protein product is CASSRRSHNPLHF.

This clonotype was counted ten times or more. The genes are TRBV28 and TRBJ2-3; D ambiguous. CDR1 and CDR2 from the germline V gene are MDHEN and SYDVKM. This CDR3 contains 12 residues. V dropped 7 bases and J dropped 6 bases, with 11 bases sitting between them. CDR3 protein: CASMRIGDTQYF. The CDR3, as DNA: TGTGCCAGCATGAGGATAGGGGATACGCAGTATTTT.

This clonotype was counted many times. V and J are TRBV20-1 and TRBJ2-1; D is unclear. Germline CDR1 is DFQATT and CDR2 is SNEGSKA (reference sequence). V was clipped by 2 bases and J by 5 bases, with 13 bases between them. The CDR3 runs 14 residues. This CDR3 is CSARRPLIDNEQFF. CDR3 DNA sequence: TGCAGTGCTAGACGGCCACTCATCGACAATGAGCAGTTCTTC.

This clonotype was recorded only once. The junction differs from germline at one of its ends, possibly a read error. The J gene is TRBJ1-2, the V gene TRBV29-1; TRBD1 might be the D (5 bases). The CDR3 contains 12 residues. CDR1 is SQVTM and CDR2 is ANQGSEA in the germline V gene. The CDR3 region is CSVDRANYGYNF. CDR3 sequence (DNA): TGCAGCGTTGACAGGGCCAACTATGGCTACAACTTC.

This clonotype was observed a handful of times. The chain combines TRBV4-2 with TRBJ2-7; 10 nucleotides agree with TRBD2. Unmatched junction bases numbered 7, after V lost 4 bases and J lost 4 bases. The CDR3 spans 15 residues. The germline V gene encodes CDR1 LGHNA and CDR2 YNFKEQ. Here the CDR3 reads CASSLLPSGSYEQYF. CDR3 in DNA: TGTGCCAGCAGCCTCTTGCCTAGCGGGAGTTACGAGCAGTACTTC.

This clonotype was seen only a few times. J is TRBJ2-5 and V is TRBV29-1; D possibly corresponds to TRBD1 (5 bases). Germline V CDR1 and CDR2: SQVTM, ANQGSEA. V shed 8 bases and J shed 5 bases, with 18 bases lying between them. This CDR3 spans 13 amino acids. The CDR3 protein is CSTLDRTWETQYF. CDR3 bases: TGCAGCACATTAGACAGAACATGGGAGACCCAGTACTTC. Drawing the rest from reference TRBV29-1 and TRBJ2-5, the complete variable domain is SAVISQKPSRDICQRGTSLTIQCQVDSQVTMMFWYRQQPGQSLTLIATANQGSEATYESGFVIDKFPISRPNLTFSTLTVSNMSPEDSSIYLCSTLDRTWETQYFGPGTRLLVL.

This clonotype occurred many times. The chain joins TRBV15 to TRBJ2-2; D is ambiguous. The CDR3 totals 16 residues. Germline V gives CDR1 LNHNV, CDR2 YYDKDF (reference sequence). Trimming shortened V by 3 bases and J by 0 bases, and 11 bases separated the two germline ends. CDR3 coding DNA: TGTGCCACCAGCAGGGGAAGAGCAACGAACACCGGGGAGCTGTTTTTT. It is translated as CATSRGRATNTGELFF. Full variable domain (rest looked up from reference TRBV15 and TRBJ2-2): DAMVIQNPRYQVTQFGKPVTLSCSQTLNHNVMYWYQQKSSQAPKLLFHYYDKDFNNEADTPDNFQSRRPNTSFCFLDIRSPGLGDTAMYLCATSRGRATNTGELFFGEGSRLTVL.

This clonotype was counted many times. The rearrangement joins TRBV20-1 to TRBJ2-7; the D gene is possibly TRBD1 (8 bases). CDR1 is DFQATT, CDR2 SNEGSKA, per germline (reference sequence). Trimming took 3 bases from V and 5 from J, leaving 14 bases between them. CDR3 length: 13 amino acids. CDR3 sequence: CSASGQGGHEQYF. CDR3 nucleotide sequence: TGCAGTGCTAGTGGACAGGGAGGGCACGAGCAGTACTTC.

The genes are TRBV9 and TRBJ2-1; maybe TRBD2 (5 bases). Between the trimmed V and J ends, which lost 0 bases and 0 bases, there was a span of 7 bases. Germline V gives CDR1 SGDLS, CDR2 YYNGEE. The CDR3 is 15 residues long. Here the CDR3 DNA reads TGTGCCAGCAGCGTAGTTGGACTCTCCTACAATGAGCAGTTCTTC. This sequence encodes CASSVVGLSYNEQFF.

This clonotype was recorded many times. This chain joins TRBV12-3 or TRBV12-4 and TRBJ2-1, with 9 bases aligning to TRBD2. J gave up 6 bases and V 6 bases, and 15 bases lay outside the gene matches. The CDR3 is 17 residues long. CDR3 residues: CASSHGLAGRSPNEQFF. CDR3 DNA sequence: TGTGCCAGCAGCCATGGGCTAGCGGGAAGAAGCCCCAATGAGCAGTTCTTC.

There are many counts of this clonotype. V and J are TRBV4-3 and TRBJ2-3; no firm D call. The germline V gene has CDR1 LGHNA and CDR2 YSLEER. V was shortened by 3 bases and J by 4 bases, with 11 bases between the two germline ends. The CDR3 has 14 residues. The CDR3 region is CASSHPESADTQYF. Here the CDR3 DNA reads TGCGCCAGCAGCCACCCCGAGAGCGCAGATACGCAGTATTTT.

J is TRBJ2-7 and V is TRBV19; D is ambiguous. CDR1 and CDR2 (germline): LNHDA, SQIVND (reference sequence). V shed 0 bases and J shed 2 bases, with 11 bases lying between them. The CDR3 loop spans 15 amino acids. The CDR3 DNA is TGTGCCAGTAGTATAGATGCCAGGCGAACCTACGAGCAGTACTTC. Translated: CASSIDARRTYEQYF.

Many counts were recorded for this clonotype. The chain couples TRBV5-6 to TRBJ1-5, with a tentative D call TRBD1 (6 bases). Germline V gives CDR1 SGHDT, CDR2 YYEEEE. The CDR3 is 12 residues long. V was cut by 2 bases and J by 9 bases, with 9 bases left in between. CDR3 DNA sequence: TGTGCCAGCAGCTTAGGGGGGCTGCCCCAGCATTTT. The encoded protein is CASSLGGLPQHF.

This clonotype was counted ten times or more. The gene calls are TRBV7-2 and TRBJ1-5; possibly TRBD1 for D (6 bases). Germline CDR1 SGHTA, CDR2 FQGNSA. Trimming took 2 bases from V and 1 from J, leaving 9 bases between them. CDR3 length equals 15 residues. CDR3 sequence (DNA): TGTGCCAGCAGCTTAAAGCAGGGGAGCAATCAGCCCCAGCATTTT. It yields the protein CASSLKQGSNQPQHF.

This clonotype was detected ten times or more. The chain is built from TRBV4-3 and TRBJ2-4, with D uncertain. This CDR3 has 13 amino acids. Trimming pared 0 bases from V and 9 bases from J, leaving 9 bases between. Germline CDR1 is LGHNA and CDR2 is YSLEER. CDR3 sequence reads: CASSQEITGIQYF. The DNA of the CDR3 is TGCGCCAGCAGCCAAGAGATAACCGGCATTCAGTACTTC.

The table lists this clonotype with many counts. This chain connects TRBV7-6 to TRBJ2-2; 10 bases map to TRBD2. Germline CDR1 is SGHVS and CDR2 is FNYEAQ. V dropped 7 bases and J dropped 5; count of bases not matched to a gene: 7. This CDR3 region has 15 residues. The CDR3 loop is CASKVAGGRTGELFF. The CDR3 DNA is TGTGCCAGCAAGGTAGCGGGAGGCAGGACCGGGGAGCTGTTTTTT. Supplemented by reference TRBV7-6 and TRBJ2-2, the full variable domain reads GAGVSQSPRYKVTKRGQDVALRCDPISGHVSLYWYRQALGQGPEFLTYFNYEAQQDKSGLPNDRFSAERPEGSISTLTIQRTEQRDSAMYRCASKVAGGRTGELFFGEGSRLTVL.

This clonotype was observed many times. The V and J genes are TRBV11-2 and TRBJ2-4; D is unclear. Deletions cut 1 base from V and 2 bases from J, with 9 bases between. The CDR3 runs to 15 residues. Germline lookup yields CDR1 SGHAT and CDR2 FQNNGV. DNA for the CDR3: TGTGCCAGCAGCTTAGGTTTCAGCACCAAAAACATTCAGTACTTC. Translation: CASSLGFSTKNIQYF. Looking up the rest from reference TRBV11-2 and TRBJ2-4 gives the full variable domain: EAGVAQSPRYKIIEKRQSVAFWCNPISGHATLYWYQQILGQGPKLLIQFQNNGVVDDSQLPKDRFSAERLKGVDSTLKIQPAKLEDSAVYLCASSLGFSTKNIQYFGAGTRLSVL.

J is TRBJ2-5 and V is TRBV5-1; D remains ambiguous. This CDR3 is 12 amino acids long. With 5 bases removed from V and 2 bases from J, the gap between germline ends came to 7 bases. CDR1 is SGHRS and CDR2 is YFSETQ in the germline V gene. The CDR3 region is CASRVQQETQYF. CDR3 DNA sequence: TGCGCCAGCAGAGTACAGCAAGAGACCCAGTACTTC.

This clonotype has ten or more counts. The rearrangement joins TRBV12-3 or TRBV12-4 to TRBJ2-2, with D maybe TRBD1 (6 bases). Deletions cut 4 bases from V and 6 bases from J, with 9 bases between. This CDR3 contains 13 residues. The CDR3 region is CASSWDIAGELFF. Written as DNA, the CDR3 is TGTGCCAGCAGTTGGGACATCGCCGGGGAGCTGTTTTTT.

In this sample, this clonotype turned up many times. The chain combines TRBV5-6 with TRBJ2-1; 7 bases are a match to TRBD2. Trimming at V came to 1 base and at J to 13 bases, leaving 5 bases not matched to a gene. Germline V lookup: CDR1 SGHDT, CDR2 YYEEEE. This CDR3 region has 12 residues. The CDR3 is CASSLLWTSQFF. CDR3 bases: TGTGCCAGCAGCTTGTTATGGACTAGTCAGTTCTTC.

This clonotype has at least ten counts. The chain uses TRBV16 and TRBJ1-1; TRBD1 is a possible D gene (5 bases). The V end lost 1 base, the J end lost 5 bases, and 14 bases lay between the germline ends. Germline CDR1 is KGHSY and CDR2 is FQNENV. CDR3 size: 15 residues. The CDR3 sequence: CASSQYGAGVTEAFF. For the CDR3, the DNA is TGTGCCAGCAGCCAATATGGTGCGGGGGTAACTGAAGCTTTCTTT.

This clonotype showed up many times. The genes are TRBV28 and TRBJ2-5, with 9 positions matching TRBD2. This CDR3 is 14 amino acids long. V lost 7 bases, J lost 5 bases, and 8 bases stayed unmatched. Germline values: CDR1 MDHEN, CDR2 SYDVKM. This CDR3 reads CASKGGGAWETQYF. The CDR3 DNA is TGTGCCAGCAAAGGCGGGGGGGCATGGGAGACCCAGTACTTC.